This T cell receptor (beta chain) was sequenced for a study of CD8 T cells in ankylosing spondylitis. This clonotype was seen a few times. CDR3 length: 13 residues. Trimming took off 2 bases at V and 4 bases at J, with 12 bases between the two ends. Germline V gene lookup returns CDR1 DFQATT and CDR2 SNEGSKA (reference sequence). Quantitative 5'-RACE with molecular barcodes produced the TCR beta libraries. TCRdb processed the 5' RACE reads anew with MiXCR; each CDR3 protein has one entry. The table shows 200,000 to 300,000 distinct CDR3 sequences, with under 30% occurring only once. V is TRBV20-1 and J is TRBJ2-7, with D possibly TRBD2 on 5 matching bases. Specimen: blood, either unsorted or a sorted T cell fraction (not recorded which). The origin of this receptor is a male donor with ankylosing spondylitis or in good health (not recorded which). The CDR3 coding sequence is TGCAGTGCTAGAAACCACCCGGGGTACGAGCAGTACTTC. Its translation is CSARNHPGYEQYF.